A few counts support the clone carrying this TCR beta chain. Its matching antigen is unknown. This sample was taken from a study of blood T cells in healthy people across ages. Study-wide results and caveats: Roughly linearly, TCR beta diversity per million T cells fell as age increased. When set beside aged donors, long-lived donors presented more naive CD4+ cells and higher diversity.

CDR3 length: 14 amino acids. V lost 3 bases to trimming and J lost 0 bases, with 11 bases between them. The germline V gene encodes CDR1 SQVTM and CDR2 ANQGSEA. For the second PCR, which ran for about 7 to 12 cycles, a sample-barcoded 5' primer and a J-beta primer mix were used. From the 5' RACE reads, TCRdb called clonotypes with MiXCR, one entry per CDR3 protein. Here the sample spans fewer than 1,000,000 distinct CDR3 sequences, about 47% being singletons. Extractions gave at least 5.5 micrograms of total RNA per sample. The V and J genes are TRBV29-1 and TRBJ1-1; a weak D match, TRBD1 (5 bases). Sequencing was carried out using blood. The receptor's source is a man older than 75 in good health. Written as DNA, the CDR3 is TGCAGCGTTGAGGGGGGGGGGATGAACACTGAAGCTTTCTTT. Translated, it gives CSVEGGGMNTEAFF.